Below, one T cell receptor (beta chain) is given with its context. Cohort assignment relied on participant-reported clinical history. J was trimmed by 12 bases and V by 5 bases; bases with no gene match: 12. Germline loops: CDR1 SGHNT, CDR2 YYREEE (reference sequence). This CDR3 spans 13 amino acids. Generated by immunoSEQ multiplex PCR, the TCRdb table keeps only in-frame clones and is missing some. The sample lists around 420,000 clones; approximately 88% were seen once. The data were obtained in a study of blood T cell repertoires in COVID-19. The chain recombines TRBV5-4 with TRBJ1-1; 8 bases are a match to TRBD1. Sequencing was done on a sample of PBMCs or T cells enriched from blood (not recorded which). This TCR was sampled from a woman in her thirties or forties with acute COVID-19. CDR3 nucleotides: TGTGCCAGCAGTATTGGGACAGGCGGGTTGACTTTCTTT. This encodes CASSIGTGGLTFF.